This T cell receptor beta chain derives from a study of OX40 agonist ivuxolimab in advanced cancers. Study findings and constraints: Blood T cells, both CD4+ and CD8+, expanded clonally by week 6 at 0.1 to 3.0 mg/kg.

Clones were read by immunoSEQ multiplex PCR, and TCRdb kept only the in-frame ones, dropping some. The table lists fewer than 200,000 clones, 94% of them singletons. Points on this clone: What it recognizes is unknown.

Looked up from germline, CDR1 is SGHTA and CDR2 is FQGTGA. The CDR3 consists of 16 residues. V shed 5 bases and J 5 bases; nucleotides not matched to a gene: 9. The chain links TRBV7-3 to TRBJ2-2, with 9 bases aligning to TRBD1. This receptor was obtained from an adult with an advanced solid tumor such as melanoma, head and neck, liver or kidney cancer. This material consisted of CD4+ or CD8+ T cells sorted from blood, taken in a trial of the OX40 agonist ivuxolimab. The CDR3 loop is CASSLTMGQGTGELFF. The CDR3 nucleotides are TGTGCCAGCAGCCTCACAATGGGACAGGGTACCGGGGAGCTGTTTTTT.